This T cell receptor (beta chain) was retrieved from a study of T cells after yellow fever vaccination. This CDR3 has 15 amino acids. Germline V gene sequence: CDR1 DFQATT, CDR2 SNEGSKA (reference sequence). The V and J ends lost 6 bases and 3 bases, in that order; junction bases with no gene match: 7. Each CDR3 protein gets one entry after TCRdb re-called the 5' RACE reads with MiXCR. The sample shows tens of thousands of distinct CDR3 sequences, roughly 6% of them seen only once. This clonotype was seen repeatedly, ten times or more. Its antigen is undetermined. Study-level results: The appearance of a small share of clonotypes in both CD4 and CD8 compartments was observed. Abundant clonotypes from the bulk population could get into FACS-sorted repertoires as contaminants. Reappearance after the booster was observed for most primary-vaccination clones (around 96% CD4, more than 70% CD8).

V usage is TRBV20-1 and J usage is TRBJ2-2; 10 bases align to TRBD2. The receptor comes from a man younger than 35 who received the YFV17D yellow fever vaccine. The specimen was CD4+ T cells sorted from PBMCs, collected more than 13 days after the first yellow fever vaccination. The CDR3 nucleotides are TGCAGTGCCGTGGCCGGGACTAGCGACACCGGGGAGCTGTTTTTT. It specifies CSAVAGTSDTGELFF.